A single sample is the source of the 8 T cell receptor beta chains below, sequenced in a study of blood T cell repertoires in COVID-19. Clones were sequenced by immunoSEQ multiplex PCR, and TCRdb holds only the in-frame ones, with some missing. Of about 140,000 clones in the sample, around nine tenths were seen once. Sequencing was carried out using peripheral blood. All receptors come from a woman aged 55-69 years with acute or convalescent COVID-19.

The rearrangement joins TRBV11-2 to TRBJ1-2; 8 bases agree with TRBD1. The CDR3 runs to 13 residues. J was trimmed by 7 bases and V by 5 bases; bases with no gene match: 6. The germline V gene has CDR1 SGHAT and CDR2 FQNNGV. This CDR3 reads CASSHWTGSGYTF. Written as DNA, the CDR3 is TGTGCCAGCAGCCACTGGACAGGGTCTGGCTACACCTTC.

The chain recombines TRBV5-4 with TRBJ2-3; possibly TRBD1 for D (5 bases). This CDR3 is 16 amino acids long. Germline lookup yields CDR1 SGHNT and CDR2 YYREEE (reference sequence). V lost 0 bases, J lost 0 bases, and 11 bases lay in between. The CDR3 nucleotides read TGTGCCAGCAGCTTGGGTGCAGGGATGAGCACAGATACGCAGTATTTT. Translated: CASSLGAGMSTDTQYF.

This clone was recorded only once. This chain uses TRBV9 with TRBJ2-3; D gene unclear. The V end lost 4 bases, the J end lost 2 bases, and 11 bases lay between the germline ends. The germline CDR1 and CDR2 sequences are SGDLS and YYNGEE. The CDR3 runs to 14 residues. The CDR3 nucleotides are TGTGCCAGCAGCCTGAGGTCCTCCACAGATACGCAGTATTTT. Translation gives CASSLRSSTDTQYF.

This chain joins TRBV18 and TRBJ2-3; 7 nucleotides align to TRBD1. The CDR3 is 15 amino acids. After removal of 6 bases from V and 4 bases from J, the junction contained 10 bases not matched to a gene. The germline V gene has CDR1 KGHSH and CDR2 LQKENI. The CDR3 sequence is CASSPRGMIADTQYF. The DNA of the CDR3 is TGTGCCAGCTCCCCCAGGGGGATGATAGCAGATACGCAGTATTTT.

V gene TRBV29-1 combines with J gene TRBJ2-5; D might be TRBD2 (6 bases). The germline gives CDR1 SQVTM, CDR2 ANQGSEA. Deletions cut 1 base from V and 5 bases from J, with 8 bases between. This CDR3 is built from 12 residues. In nucleotides, the CDR3 is TGCAGCGTTGAAGGCGGAGGGGAGACCCAGTACTTC. Its protein is CSVEGGGETQYF.

The chain joins TRBV5-6 to TRBJ2-7; maybe TRBD1 (7 bases). There are 16 residues in the CDR3. Trimming took off 1 base at V and 4 bases at J, with 18 bases between the two ends. Germline lookup yields CDR1 SGHDT and CDR2 YYEEEE. The CDR3 DNA follows: TGTGCCAGCAGCTTGTATCGGGGGACAGTTGATTACGAGCAGTACTTC. It encodes CASSLYRGTVDYEQYF.

This chain links TRBV4-3 with TRBJ1-4; D is perhaps TRBD1 (5 bases). This CDR3 contains 14 residues. Looked up from germline, CDR1 is LGHNA and CDR2 is YSLEER. Trimming pared 2 bases from V and 8 bases from J, leaving 12 bases between. The CDR3 region is CASSQTREMEKLFF. The CDR3, as DNA: TGCGCCAGCAGCCAAACCAGGGAAATGGAAAAACTGTTTTTT.

V gene TRBV15 combines with J gene TRBJ1-1; TRBD1 is a possible D gene (5 bases). The CDR3 contains 14 residues. Germline CDR1 and CDR2: LNHNV and YYDKDF (reference sequence). The V end was cut by 1 base, the J end by 5 bases, with 11 bases between. In nucleotides, the CDR3 is TGTGCCACCAGCAGAGGGGGCGCGGGAACTGAAGCTTTCTTT. This codes for CATSRGGAGTEAFF.